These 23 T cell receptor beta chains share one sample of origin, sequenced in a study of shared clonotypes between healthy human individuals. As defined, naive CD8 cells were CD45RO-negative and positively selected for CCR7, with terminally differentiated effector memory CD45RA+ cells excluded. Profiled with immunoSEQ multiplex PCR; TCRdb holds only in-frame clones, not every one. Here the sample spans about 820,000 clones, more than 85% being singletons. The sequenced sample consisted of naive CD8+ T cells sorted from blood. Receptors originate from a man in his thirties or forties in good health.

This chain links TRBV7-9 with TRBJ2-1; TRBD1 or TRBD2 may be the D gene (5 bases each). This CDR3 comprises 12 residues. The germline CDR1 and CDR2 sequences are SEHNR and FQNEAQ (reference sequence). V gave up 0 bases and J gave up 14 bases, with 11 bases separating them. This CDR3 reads CASSLARDRKFF. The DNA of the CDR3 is TGTGCCAGCAGCTTAGCTCGGGACCGCAAGTTCTTC. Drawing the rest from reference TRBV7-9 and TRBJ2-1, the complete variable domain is DTGVSQNPRHKITKRGQNVTFRCDPISEHNRLYWYRQTLGQGPEFLTYFQNEAQLEKSRLLSDRFSAERPKGSFSTLEIQRTEQGDSAMYLCASSLARDRKFFGPGTRLTVL.

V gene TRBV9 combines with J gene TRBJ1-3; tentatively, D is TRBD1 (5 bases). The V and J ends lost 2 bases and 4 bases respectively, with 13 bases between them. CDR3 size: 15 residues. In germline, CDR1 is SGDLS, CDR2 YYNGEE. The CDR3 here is CASSVDSFAGNTIYF. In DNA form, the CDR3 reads TGTGCCAGCAGCGTTGACAGTTTTGCGGGAAACACCATATATTTT.

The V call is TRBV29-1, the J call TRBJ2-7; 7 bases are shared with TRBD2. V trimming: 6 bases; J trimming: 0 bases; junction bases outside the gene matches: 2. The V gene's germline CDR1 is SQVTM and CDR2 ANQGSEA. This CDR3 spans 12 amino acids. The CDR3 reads CSVRTSSYEQYF. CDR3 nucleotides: TGCAGCGTGCGGACTAGCTCCTACGAGCAGTACTTC.

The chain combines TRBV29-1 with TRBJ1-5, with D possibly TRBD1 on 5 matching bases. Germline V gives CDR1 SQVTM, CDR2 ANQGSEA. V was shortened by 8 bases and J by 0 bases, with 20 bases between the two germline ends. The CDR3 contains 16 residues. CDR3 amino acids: CSSQGESTNSNQPQHF. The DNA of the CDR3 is TGCAGCTCCCAGGGTGAGAGCACTAATAGCAATCAGCCCCAGCATTTT. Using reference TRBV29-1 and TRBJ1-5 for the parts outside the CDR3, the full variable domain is SAVISQKPSRDICQRGTSLTIQCQVDSQVTMMFWYRQQPGQSLTLIATANQGSEATYESGFVIDKFPISRPNLTFSTLTVSNMSPEDSSIYLCSSQGESTNSNQPQHFGDGTRLSIL.

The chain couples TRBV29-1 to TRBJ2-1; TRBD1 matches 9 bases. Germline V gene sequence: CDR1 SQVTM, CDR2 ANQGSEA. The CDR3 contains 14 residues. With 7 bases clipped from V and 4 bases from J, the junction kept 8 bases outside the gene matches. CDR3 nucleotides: TGCAGCGGATTACAGGGGGCGTCTTACAATGAGCAGTTCTTC. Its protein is CSGLQGASYNEQFF.

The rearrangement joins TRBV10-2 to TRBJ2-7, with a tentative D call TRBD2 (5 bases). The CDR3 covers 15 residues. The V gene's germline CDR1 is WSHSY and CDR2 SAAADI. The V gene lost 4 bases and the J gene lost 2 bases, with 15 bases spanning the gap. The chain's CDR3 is CASSAPERVPYEQYF. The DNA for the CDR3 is TGCGCCAGCAGTGCTCCGGAGAGGGTACCCTACGAGCAGTACTTC.

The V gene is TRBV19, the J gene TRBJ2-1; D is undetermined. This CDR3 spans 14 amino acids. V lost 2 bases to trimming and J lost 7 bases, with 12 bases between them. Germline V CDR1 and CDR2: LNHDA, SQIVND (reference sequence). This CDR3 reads CASSISSTANEQFF. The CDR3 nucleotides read TGTGCCAGTAGTATATCATCAACAGCGAATGAGCAGTTCTTC.

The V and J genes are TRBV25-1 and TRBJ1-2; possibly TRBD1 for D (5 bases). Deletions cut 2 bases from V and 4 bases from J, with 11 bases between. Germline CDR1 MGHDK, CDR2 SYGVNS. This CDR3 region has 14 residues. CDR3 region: CASSEGVGPYGYTF. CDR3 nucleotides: TGTGCCAGCAGTGAAGGGGTGGGGCCCTATGGCTACACCTTC.

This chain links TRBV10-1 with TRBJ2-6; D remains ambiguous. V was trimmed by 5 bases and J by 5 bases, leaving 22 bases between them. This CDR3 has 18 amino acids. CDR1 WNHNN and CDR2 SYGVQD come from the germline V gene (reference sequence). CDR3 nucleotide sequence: TGCGCCAGCAGTTCGCGCTCGATCGCACAAAGTCGGGCCAACGTCCTGACTTTC. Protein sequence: CASSSRSIAQSRANVLTF.

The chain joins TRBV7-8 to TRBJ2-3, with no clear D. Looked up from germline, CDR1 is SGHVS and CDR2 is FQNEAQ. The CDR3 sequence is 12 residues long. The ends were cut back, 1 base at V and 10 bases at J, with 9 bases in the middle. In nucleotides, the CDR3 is TGTGCCAGCAGCTTAGAAGGGTTGGCGCAGTATTTT. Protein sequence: CASSLEGLAQYF. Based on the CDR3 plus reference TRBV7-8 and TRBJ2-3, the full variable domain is GAGVSQSPRYKVAKRGQDVALRCDPISGHVSLFWYQQALGQGPEFLTYFQNEAQLDKSGLPSDRFFAERPEGSVSTLKIQRTQQEDSAVYLCASSLEGLAQYFGPGTRLTVL.

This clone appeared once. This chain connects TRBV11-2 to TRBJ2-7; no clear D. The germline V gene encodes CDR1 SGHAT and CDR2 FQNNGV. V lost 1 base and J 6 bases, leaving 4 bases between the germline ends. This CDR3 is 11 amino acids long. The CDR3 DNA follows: TGTGCCAGCAGCTTAGCTGGCGAGCAGTACTTC. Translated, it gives CASSLAGEQYF.

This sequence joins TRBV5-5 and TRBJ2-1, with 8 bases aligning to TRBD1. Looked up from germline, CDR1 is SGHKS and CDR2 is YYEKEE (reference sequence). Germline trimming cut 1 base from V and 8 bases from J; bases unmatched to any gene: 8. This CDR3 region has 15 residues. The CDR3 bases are TGTGCCAGCAGCTTGAAGGTGACAGGGGACCATGAGCAGTTCTTC. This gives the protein CASSLKVTGDHEQFF.

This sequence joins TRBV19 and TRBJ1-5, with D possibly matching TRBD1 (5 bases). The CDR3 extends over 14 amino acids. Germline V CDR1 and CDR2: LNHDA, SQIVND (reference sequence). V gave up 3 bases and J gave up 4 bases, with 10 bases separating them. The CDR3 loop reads CASSMGQGNQPQHF. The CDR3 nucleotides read TGTGCCAGTAGTATGGGCCAGGGTAATCAGCCCCAGCATTTT.

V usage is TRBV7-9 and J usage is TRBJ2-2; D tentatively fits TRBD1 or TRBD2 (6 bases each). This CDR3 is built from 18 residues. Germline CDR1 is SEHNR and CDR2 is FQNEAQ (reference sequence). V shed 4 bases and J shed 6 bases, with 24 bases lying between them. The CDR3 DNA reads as TGTGCCAGCAGCTCACCCCCACGGGGGCGAGCGATGGCCGGGGAGCTGTTTTTT. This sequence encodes CASSSPPRGRAMAGELFF.

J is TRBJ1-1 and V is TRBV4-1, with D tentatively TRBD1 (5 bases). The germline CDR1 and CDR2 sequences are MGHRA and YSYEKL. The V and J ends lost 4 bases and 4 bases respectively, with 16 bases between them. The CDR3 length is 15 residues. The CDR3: CASSPFYGDATEAFF. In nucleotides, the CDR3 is TGCGCCAGCAGCCCATTCTACGGGGACGCCACTGAAGCTTTCTTT.

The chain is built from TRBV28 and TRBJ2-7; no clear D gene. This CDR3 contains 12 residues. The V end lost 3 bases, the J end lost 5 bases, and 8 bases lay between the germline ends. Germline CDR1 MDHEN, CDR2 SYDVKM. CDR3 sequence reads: CASSLNPDEQYF. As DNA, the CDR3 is TGTGCCAGCAGTTTGAACCCAGACGAGCAGTACTTC. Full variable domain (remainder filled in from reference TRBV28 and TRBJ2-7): DVKVTQSSRYLVKRTGEKVFLECVQDMDHENMFWYRQDPGLGLRLIYFSYDVKMKEKGDIPEGYSVSREKKERFSLILESASTNQTSMYLCASSLNPDEQYFGPGTRLTVT.

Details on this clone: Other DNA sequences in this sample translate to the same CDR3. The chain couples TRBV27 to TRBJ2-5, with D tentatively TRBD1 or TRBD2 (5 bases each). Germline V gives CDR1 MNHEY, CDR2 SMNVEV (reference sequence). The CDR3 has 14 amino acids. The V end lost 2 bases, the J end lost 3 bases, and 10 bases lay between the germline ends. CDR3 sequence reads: CASSLLGTEETQYF. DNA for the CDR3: TGTGCCAGCAGTTTACTCGGGACCGAAGAGACCCAGTACTTC.

CDR3: CASSPQDNQPQHF. The CDR3 bases are TGTGCCAGCAGCCCCCAAGACAATCAGCCCCAGCATTTT. The chain links TRBV7-9 to TRBJ1-5; D gene unclear. Per the germline V gene, CDR1 is SEHNR and CDR2 is FQNEAQ (reference sequence). Trimming took off 5 bases at V and 3 bases at J, with 8 bases between the two ends. This CDR3 is built from 13 residues.

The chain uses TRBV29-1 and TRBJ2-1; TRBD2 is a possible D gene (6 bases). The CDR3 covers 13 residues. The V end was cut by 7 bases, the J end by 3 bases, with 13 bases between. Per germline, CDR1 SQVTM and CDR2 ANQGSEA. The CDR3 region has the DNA TGCAGCGCGCTAGCGCGTGACTACAATGAGCAGTTCTTC. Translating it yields CSALARDYNEQFF.

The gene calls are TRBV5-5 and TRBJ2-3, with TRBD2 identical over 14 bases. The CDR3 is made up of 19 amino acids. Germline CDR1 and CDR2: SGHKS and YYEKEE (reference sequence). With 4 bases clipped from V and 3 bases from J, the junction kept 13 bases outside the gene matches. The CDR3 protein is CASSRLGTSGSSATDTQYF. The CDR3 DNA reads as TGTGCCAGCAGCCGCCTCGGGACTAGCGGGAGTTCGGCAACAGATACGCAGTATTTT.

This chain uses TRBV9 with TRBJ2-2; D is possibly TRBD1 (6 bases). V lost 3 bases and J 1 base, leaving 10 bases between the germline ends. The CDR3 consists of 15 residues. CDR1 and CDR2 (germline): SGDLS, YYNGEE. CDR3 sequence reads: CASSEQGRNTGELFF. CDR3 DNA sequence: TGTGCCAGCAGCGAGCAGGGGCGGAACACCGGGGAGCTGTTTTTT. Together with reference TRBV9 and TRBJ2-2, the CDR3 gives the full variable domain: DSGVTQTPKHLITATGQRVTLRCSPRSGDLSVYWYQQSLDQGLQFLIQYYNGEERAKGNILERFSAQQFPDLHSELNLSSLELGDSALYFCASSEQGRNTGELFFGEGSRLTVL.

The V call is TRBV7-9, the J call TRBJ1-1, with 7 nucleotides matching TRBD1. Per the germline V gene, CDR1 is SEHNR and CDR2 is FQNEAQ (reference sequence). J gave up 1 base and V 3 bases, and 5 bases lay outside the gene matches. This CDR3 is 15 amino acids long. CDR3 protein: CASSFSDRRNTEAFF. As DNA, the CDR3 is TGTGCCAGCAGCTTCTCGGACAGGAGGAACACTGAAGCTTTCTTT.

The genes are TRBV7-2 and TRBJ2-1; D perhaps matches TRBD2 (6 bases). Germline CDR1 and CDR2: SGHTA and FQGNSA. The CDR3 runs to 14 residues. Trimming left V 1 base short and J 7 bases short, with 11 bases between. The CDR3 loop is CASSLGGKNNEQFF. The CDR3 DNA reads TGTGCCAGCAGCTTAGGCGGGAAGAATAATGAGCAGTTCTTC.